The next 17 T cell receptor beta chains were all read from a single sample in a study of regulatory T cells in long-lasting Graves disease. Researchers made TCR beta libraries by using iRepertoire HTBI primers and running Arm-PCR on CDR3 regions. MiXCR, applied by TCRdb to the multiplex PCR reads, yields one record per CDR3 protein. Of a few hundred thousand distinct CDR3 sequences listed, 23% are singletons. Time point here: persistent/refractory GD, antithyroid drugs over 5 years with positive TRAb. RNA from PBMCs was the source of the TCR library. Sequencing was performed on peripheral blood mononuclear cells (PBMCs), taken when the disease was refractory, from a patient treated with antithyroid drugs. These receptors all come from a female donor with Graves disease.

This clonotype was observed a handful of times. The chain couples TRBV7-2 to TRBJ1-2; D gene uncertain. V dropped 1 base and J dropped 3 bases, with 9 bases sitting between them. This CDR3 has 14 amino acids. Germline V gene data show CDR1 as SGHTA and CDR2 as FQGNSA. The CDR3 region is CASSLEGGYYGYTF. In DNA form, the CDR3 reads TGTGCCAGCAGCTTAGAAGGAGGGTACTATGGCTACACCTTC.

This clonotype was detected many times. The rearrangement joins TRBV28 to TRBJ2-2; TRBD1 matches at 7 bases. This CDR3 contains 15 residues. Germline lookup yields CDR1 MDHEN and CDR2 SYDVKM. With V trimmed by 5 bases and J by 6 bases, 9 bases remained unmatched. CDR3 in amino acids: CASSPGGTVSGELFF. CDR3 nucleotides: TGTGCCAGCAGTCCAGGGGGAACGGTATCCGGGGAGCTGTTTTTT.

This clonotype has more than one count but fewer than ten. The J gene is TRBJ1-1, the V gene TRBV20-1, with D possibly being TRBD1 (5 bases). The V gene's germline CDR1 is DFQATT and CDR2 SNEGSKA (reference sequence). V was clipped by 6 bases and J by 0 bases, with 20 bases between them. The CDR3 loop spans 16 amino acids. Here the CDR3 DNA reads TGCAGTGCGCAGGGCAGTGCGGAATCCATGAACACTGAAGCTTTCTTT. It is translated as CSAQGSAESMNTEAFF.

The V call is TRBV29-1, the J call TRBJ1-4; possibly TRBD1 for D (5 bases). Germline values: CDR1 SQVTM, CDR2 ANQGSEA. There are 14 residues in the CDR3. With 6 bases removed from V and 7 bases from J, the gap between germline ends came to 18 bases. CDR3 coding DNA: TGCAGCGTCCGGATCAGTGGGGGGATTGAAAAACTGTTTTTT. This translates into CSVRISGGIEKLFF. The complete variable domain, with remaining parts taken from reference TRBV29-1 and TRBJ1-4, reads SAVISQKPSRDICQRGTSLTIQCQVDSQVTMMFWYRQQPGQSLTLIATANQGSEATYESGFVIDKFPISRPNLTFSTLTVSNMSPEDSSIYLCSVRISGGIEKLFFGSGTQLSVL.

The table lists this clonotype with a few counts. The chain has TRBV19 and TRBJ1-2; 7 nucleotides match TRBD1. Germline-derived CDR1 and CDR2 are LNHDA and SQIVND (reference sequence). Losses at the gene ends were 6 bases for V and 1 base for J; bases not matched to a gene: 8. The CDR3 length is 15 residues. The CDR3 loop reads CASRRPGQRNYGYTF. The DNA for the CDR3 is TGTGCCAGTAGGCGTCCGGGACAGCGTAACTATGGCTACACCTTC.

The genes are TRBV27 and TRBJ2-7, with D hard to call. The CDR3 is 15 amino acids. V lost 0 bases and J 4 bases, leaving 13 bases between the germline ends. The germline V gene encodes CDR1 MNHEY and CDR2 SMNVEV (reference sequence). The CDR3 coding sequence is TGTGCCAGCAGTTTATCGGGGTGGGCGAGGTACGAGCAGTACTTC. It specifies CASSLSGWARYEQYF.

The sample holds a few counts of this clonotype. The V and J genes are TRBV2 and TRBJ1-5; weak D call: TRBD1 (5 bases). The CDR3 is 13 residues long. Germline V gene sequence: CDR1 SNHLY, CDR2 FYNNEI. V was cut by 7 bases and J by 3 bases, with 10 bases left in between. CDR3 residues: CASMGTTNQPQHF. CDR3 nucleotides: TGTGCCAGCATGGGGACCACCAATCAGCCCCAGCATTTT.

The chain recombines TRBV29-1 with TRBJ1-1; 7 bases agree with TRBD1. Germline V gene sequence: CDR1 SQVTM, CDR2 ANQGSEA. The CDR3 runs 11 residues. With V trimmed by 7 bases and J by 7 bases, 6 bases remained unmatched. The CDR3 DNA is TGCAGCGCCCTCAGGGGGGGTGAAGCTTTCTTT. This encodes CSALRGGEAFF.

The chain recombines TRBV7-8 with TRBJ1-5; D might be TRBD1 (5 bases). CDR1 SGHVS and CDR2 FQNEAQ come from the germline V gene. The CDR3 sequence is 14 residues long. V shed 7 bases and J shed 7 bases, with 17 bases lying between them. The CDR3 reads CASTLVGERQPQHF. The CDR3, as DNA: TGTGCCAGCACCCTCGTAGGGGAGAGACAGCCCCAGCATTTT.

The chain has TRBV7-3 and TRBJ2-2; D not certain. Per germline, CDR1 SGHTA and CDR2 FQGTGA. V lost 1 base, J lost 6 bases, and 9 bases lay in between. This CDR3 has 14 amino acids. CDR3: CASSLMSPPGELFF. CDR3 DNA: TGTGCCAGCAGCTTAATGAGTCCCCCCGGGGAGCTGTTTTTT.

The V call is TRBV7-9, the J call TRBJ2-2; 12 nucleotides align to TRBD1. The CDR3 has 16 amino acids. Germline CDR1 is SEHNR and CDR2 is FQNEAQ (reference sequence). V lost 5 bases and J lost 5; bases outside the gene matches: 6. The CDR3 loop is CASSAGTGGITGELFF. The DNA for the CDR3 is TGTGCCAGCAGCGCGGGGACAGGGGGCATTACCGGGGAGCTGTTTTTT.

This clonotype was picked up many times. The gene calls are TRBV7-2 and TRBJ2-2, with D tentatively TRBD1 (5 bases). The CDR3 runs 14 residues. Germline CDR1 is SGHTA and CDR2 is FQGNSA. V was cut by 5 bases and J by 2 bases, with 9 bases left in between. The CDR3 loop reads CASSPDSNTGELFF. In DNA, the CDR3 is TGTGCCAGCAGCCCCGACAGTAACACCGGGGAGCTGTTTTTT.

The chain recombines TRBV19 with TRBJ2-7, with a tentative D call TRBD1 (6 bases). The germline CDR1 and CDR2 sequences are LNHDA and SQIVND (reference sequence). CDR3 size: 13 residues. V lost 5 bases and J lost 4, with 12 bases in between. The CDR3 loop is CASSATRGYEQYF. For the CDR3, the DNA is TGTGCCAGTAGTGCGACCAGGGGTTACGAGCAGTACTTC.

This clonotype was seen at least ten times. The chain recombines TRBV30 with TRBJ2-5; D ambiguous. Germline CDR1 reads GTSNPN; CDR2 reads SVGIG (reference sequence). Deletions cut 2 bases from V and 5 bases from J, with 12 bases between. CDR3 size: 13 residues. Here the CDR3 reads CAWSKNRGETQYF. The DNA of the CDR3 is TGTGCCTGGAGTAAAAACCGTGGGGAGACCCAGTACTTC.

This clonotype has ten or more counts. This chain links TRBV7-2 with TRBJ2-7; D remains ambiguous. Germline CDR1 and CDR2: SGHTA and FQGNSA. The length of the CDR3 is 11 residues. V was trimmed by 6 bases and J by 4 bases, leaving 7 bases between them. In DNA form, the CDR3 reads TGTGCCAGCAGTTTATATTACGAGCAGTACTTC. Protein: CASSLYYEQYF.

This clonotype was seen many times. This chain uses TRBV7-2 with TRBJ2-7, with 9 bases that match TRBD2. V gave up 1 base and J gave up 5 bases; unmatched junction bases: 6. The CDR3 spans 15 residues. The V gene's germline CDR1 is SGHTA and CDR2 FQGNSA. The CDR3 DNA reads as TGTGCCAGCAGCTTAGGGACTAGCGCGACCCACGAGCAGTACTTC. This encodes CASSLGTSATHEQYF.

The chain carries TRBV3-1 and TRBJ2-2; 8 bases fit TRBD2. The CDR3 extends over 16 amino acids. Germline V gives CDR1 LGHDT, CDR2 YNNKEL (reference sequence). V trimming: 4 bases; J trimming: 1 base; junction bases outside the gene matches: 5. The CDR3 protein is CASSPGSGRNTGELFF. CDR3 sequence (DNA): TGTGCCAGCAGCCCCGGAAGCGGGAGGAACACCGGGGAGCTGTTTTTT.